These 20 T cell receptor beta chains share one sample of origin, sequenced in a study of T-cell memory formation after mild COVID-19 (dated by TCRdb to the early 2020s). Library prep was done by 5' RACE. Sequencing was carried out with an Illumina NovaSeq 6000. The public reads were reprocessed in TCRdb via fastp at Q25 and MiXCR, keeping in-frame beta chains. Rows are unified per CDR3 protein, each entry keeping the most common DNA and genes. This sample has 150,000 to 200,000 distinct CDR3 sequences in its table, and more than 9% of those were observed once. The ten largest clones take up 3% to 4% of the sample. The sequencing sample was made of PBMCs or a T cell subset sorted from them (not recorded which). The receptor set was obtained from a man aged 18 to 30 who had mild COVID-19 (a few samples of this study predate the infection). The sample titles of this study are shuffled in the database, so cell type and time point are left out; the donor was told from shared clones.

Only a few counts were recorded for this clonotype. The V call is TRBV9, the J call TRBJ2-7, with D maybe TRBD2 (5 bases). This CDR3 is 14 amino acids long. The germline V gene has CDR1 SGDLS and CDR2 YYNGEE. V was pared by 4 bases and J by 10 bases, with 21 bases between. CDR3 amino acids: CASSRGWAQPSQYF. DNA of the CDR3: TGTGCCAGCAGCCGCGGGTGGGCGCAGCCCAGTCAGTACTTC.

The sample holds a few counts of this clonotype. V is TRBV15 and J is TRBJ2-7, with 7 positions matching TRBD1. Germline CDR1 LNHNV, CDR2 YYDKDF (reference sequence). V shed 0 bases, J shed 3 bases, and the junction held 5 bases outside the gene matches. The CDR3 length is 15 residues. CDR3 DNA sequence: TGTGCCACCAGCAGAGACTTGACAGGGTACTACGAGCAGTACTTC. Translation gives CATSRDLTGYYEQYF.

This clonotype was found a few times. The chain recombines TRBV29-1 with TRBJ2-4; the match to TRBD1 covers 8 bases. Germline CDR1 is SQVTM and CDR2 is ANQGSEA. The J segment lost 7 bases and the V segment lost 4 bases, leaving 6 bases of the junction unmatched. The CDR3 extends over 13 amino acids. The CDR3 loop is CSVAQTGVNIQYF. The CDR3 nucleotides read TGCAGCGTTGCCCAGACAGGGGTCAACATTCAGTACTTC.

This clonotype has at least ten counts. This rearrangement joins TRBV5-6 to TRBJ2-5; perhaps TRBD1 as D (6 bases). The germline V and J ends were trimmed by 2 bases and 4 bases, with 12 bases remaining between them. The CDR3 has 14 amino acids. Germline values: CDR1 SGHDT, CDR2 YYEEEE. CDR3 coding DNA: TGTGCCAGCAGCTTCAAACAGGGCGGAGAGACCCAGTACTTC. The encoded protein is CASSFKQGGETQYF.

The rearrangement joins TRBV7-2 to TRBJ2-3; D not resolved. The V and J ends lost 5 bases and 7 bases respectively, with 13 bases between them. Germline V gives CDR1 SGHTA, CDR2 FQGNSA. This CDR3 is 13 amino acids long. In nucleotides, the CDR3 is TGTGCCAGCAGCGAACAAGGGCCTTATACGCAGTATTTT. Amino acid sequence: CASSEQGPYTQYF.

The chain uses TRBV7-2 and TRBJ1-5; 7 bases agree with TRBD1. The CDR3 consists of 13 residues. Germline V CDR1 and CDR2: SGHTA, FQGNSA. With 5 bases clipped from V and 7 bases from J, the junction kept 5 bases outside the gene matches. The CDR3 coding sequence is TGTGCCAGCAGCGGGGGACAGACCCAGCCCCAGCATTTT. Amino acids: CASSGGQTQPQHF.

There are a few counts of this clonotype. This chain joins TRBV20-1 and TRBJ2-3; D may be TRBD2 (5 bases). Per germline, CDR1 DFQATT and CDR2 SNEGSKA (reference sequence). V lost 3 bases, J lost 5 bases, and 12 bases lay in between. This CDR3 is 13 amino acids long. For the CDR3, the DNA is TGCAGTGCTAGTGGAGGTCGGGGAGATACGCAGTATTTT. Its protein product is CSASGGRGDTQYF.

This clonotype was recorded a few times. The chain recombines TRBV12-3 or TRBV12-4 with TRBJ2-7, with a weak D call TRBD2 (7 bases). The CDR3 is 19 residues long. The V gene lost 3 bases and the J gene lost 4 bases, with 28 bases spanning the gap. The CDR3 loop is CASSLPRGARGKNLYEQYF. The CDR3 DNA sequence: TGTGCCAGCAGTTTGCCTCGGGGGGCGAGGGGGAAAAACCTATACGAGCAGTACTTC.

This clonotype is a singleton in its sample. The chain uses TRBV5-1 and TRBJ1-5; a possible D gene is TRBD1 (6 bases). Germline assignment: CDR1 SGHRS and CDR2 YFSETQ. V gave up 0 bases and J gave up 4 bases, with 8 bases separating them. The CDR3 spans 14 residues. CDR3 sequence (DNA): TGCGCCAGCAGCTTGGGGGACACTAATCAGCCCCAGCATTTT. Its protein is CASSLGDTNQPQHF.

The CDR3 reads CAISERTGEDTEAFF. The DNA for the CDR3 is TGTGCCATCAGTGAGCGGACAGGGGAGGACACTGAAGCTTTCTTT. V is TRBV10-3 and J is TRBJ1-1; TRBD1 agrees at 9 bases. V lost 2 bases and J lost 3; bases outside the gene matches: 4. The germline gives CDR1 ENHRY, CDR2 SYGVKD. The CDR3 spans 15 residues.

This clonotype was observed a few times. This chain joins TRBV15 and TRBJ1-4; no definite D call. CDR3 length: 16 residues. V was shortened by 0 bases and J by 0 bases, with 8 bases between the two germline ends. The germline CDR1 and CDR2 sequences are LNHNV and YYDKDF (reference sequence). The CDR3 DNA sequence: TGTGCCACCAGCAGAGATAAAGGTGCAACTAATGAAAAACTGTTTTTT. Translated, it gives CATSRDKGATNEKLFF.

Ten or more counts support this clonotype. The rearrangement links TRBV6-5 to TRBJ2-3; D gene uncertain. Germline-derived CDR1 and CDR2 are MNHEY and SVGAGI. This CDR3 region has 13 residues. V lost 0 bases to trimming and J lost 3 bases, with 4 bases between them. CDR3 nucleotide sequence: TGTGCCAGCAGTTACTCCAAAACAGATACGCAGTATTTT. Translation: CASSYSKTDTQYF.

This clonotype was picked up many times. The CDR3 sequence is CASSSSGQGQYF. In nucleotides, the CDR3 is TGTGCCAGCAGCTCCTCGGGACAGGGGCAGTATTTT. The J gene is TRBJ2-3, the V gene TRBV7-2; 9 bases are a match to TRBD1. This CDR3 has 12 residues. The J segment lost 11 bases and the V segment lost 4 bases, leaving 4 bases of the junction unmatched. Per germline, CDR1 SGHTA and CDR2 FQGNSA.

The V gene is TRBV12-3 or TRBV12-4, the J gene TRBJ2-2; D uncertain. Deletions cut 1 base from V and 6 bases from J, with 9 bases between. The CDR3 runs 14 residues. The CDR3 DNA reads as TGTGCCAGCAGTTTAGTGGTAGGGTCCGGGGAGCTGTTTTTT. Translation: CASSLVVGSGELFF.

V gene TRBV6-6 combines with J gene TRBJ2-7, with TRBD2 as a possible D gene (6 bases). Trimming left V 8 bases short and J 0 bases short, with 8 bases between. Germline-derived CDR1 and CDR2 are MNHNY and SVGAGI (reference sequence). The CDR3 runs to 12 residues. The CDR3 sequence: CASGGSSYEQYF. CDR3 bases: TGTGCCAGCGGGGGGAGCTCCTACGAGCAGTACTTC.

This clonotype occurred a few times. The gene calls are TRBV6-5 and TRBJ1-4; possible D gene TRBD1, 5 bases. V lost 10 bases to trimming and J lost 8 bases, with 17 bases between them. In germline, CDR1 is MNHEY, CDR2 SVGAGI. The CDR3 has 13 amino acids. For the CDR3, the DNA is TGTGCCACCAGATCAACTGGGGGGGAAAAACTGTTTTTT. Amino acid sequence: CATRSTGGEKLFF.

DNA of the CDR3: TGTGCCAGCAGTCTGGGACTGACTAATGAAAAACTGTTTTTT. It encodes CASSLGLTNEKLFF. The chain carries TRBV6-6 and TRBJ1-4, with D perhaps matching TRBD1 (5 bases). The germline V gene has CDR1 MNHNY and CDR2 SVGAGI (reference sequence). This CDR3 is 14 amino acids long. Trimming left V 5 bases short and J 2 bases short, with 9 bases between.

This chain joins TRBV7-4 and TRBJ2-7, with TRBD2 matching over 16 bases. J gave up 3 bases and V 5 bases, and 10 bases lay outside the gene matches. The CDR3 loop spans 18 amino acids. Germline values: CDR1 SGHVT, CDR2 SQSDAQ. The CDR3 loop reads CASSPPGTSGGAIYEQYV. CDR3 DNA sequence: TGTGCCAGCAGCCCCCCCGGGACTAGCGGGGGGGCCATCTACGAGCAGTACGTC.

The chain has TRBV20-1 and TRBJ2-5; TRBD1 matches 9 bases. The CDR3 is 17 residues long. J gave up 5 bases and V 1 base, and 14 bases lay outside the gene matches. Germline CDR1 is DFQATT and CDR2 is SNEGSKA (reference sequence). The chain's CDR3 is CSARAHRQGDLRETQYF. The CDR3, as DNA: TGCAGTGCTAGAGCCCATCGACAGGGGGATCTCCGGGAGACCCAGTACTTC.

This clonotype turned up a few times. The chain has TRBV18 and TRBJ1-1; D unresolved. This CDR3 comprises 12 residues. V was pared by 4 bases and J by 6 bases, with 9 bases between. Germline CDR1 and CDR2: KGHSH and LQKENI. CDR3 region: CASSQSAPEAFF. CDR3 DNA: TGTGCCAGCTCACAAAGCGCTCCTGAAGCTTTCTTT. The variable domain in full, with the rest retrieved from reference TRBV18 and TRBJ1-1, is NAGVMQNPRHLVRRRGQEARLRCSPMKGHSHVYWYRQLPEEGLKFMVYLQKENIIDESGMPKERFSAEFPKEGPSILRIQQVVRGDSAAYFCASSQSAPEAFFGQGTRLTVV.